This T cell receptor (beta chain) originates from a study of Ad26.COV2.S vaccination and SARS-CoV-2 variants. Turning to the study itself: Donor was assigned to the Ad26.COV2.S arm of trial COV1001. Ad26.COV2.S given intramuscularly, once or twice 56 days apart. Study-wide findings and caveats: Vaccinees displayed broader spike-specific TCR repertoires than placebo recipients.

Germline CDR1 LNHDA, CDR2 SQIVND (reference sequence). The CDR3 has 14 residues. Trimming left V 8 bases short and J 5 bases short, with 18 bases between. Sequencing was performed with immunoSEQ multiplex PCR; in TCRdb, only in-frame clones are kept and a portion is missing. The sample includes over 400,000 clones, about 90% of them seen just once. A word on this clone: No antigen is known for it.

Treatment meaning: some 20 received Ad26.COV2.S at low or high dose, single or two shots; 5 received placebo; per-sample allocation not given. Sampling took place 63 days after the first vaccine or placebo injection. Boston hosted the donor, who was an adult aged 18-55 years. This sample comprised peripheral blood, obtained in a trial of Ad26.COV2.S vaccine versus placebo. The receptor was derived from a person aged 18-60 years who received the Ad26.COV2.S COVID-19 vaccine or a placebo. The chain recombines TRBV19 with TRBJ1-1; tentative D call: TRBD1 (5 bases). CDR3 bases: TGTGCCAGTGAGGCGACCTCAGGGAGGACTGAAGCTTTCTTT. Amino acid sequence: CASEATSGRTEAFF.